One and the same sample provided the 21 T cell receptor beta chains below, sequenced in a study of T-cell memory formation after mild COVID-19. TCRdb called the 5' RACE reads again in MiXCR, with one record for every CDR3 protein. Of 300,000 to 350,000 distinct CDR3 sequences detected, 13% to 15% appear once; the ten largest clones hold approximately 22%. Specimen: PBMCs or a T cell subset sorted from them (not recorded which). These receptors originate from a man aged 18 to 35 who had mild COVID-19 (a few samples of this study predate the infection). Cell type and time point are not known.

This clonotype was observed at least ten times. The chain has TRBV12-3 or TRBV12-4 and TRBJ2-5; D gene unclear. The CDR3 loop spans 15 amino acids. Trimming took off 5 bases at V and 2 bases at J, with 15 bases between the two ends. The CDR3 DNA reads TGTGCCAGCAGTCCCCCGGTCGGCGGACAAGAGACCCAGTACTTC. Encoded protein: CASSPPVGGQETQYF.

V is TRBV7-9 and J is TRBJ2-5, with D maybe TRBD2 (6 bases). The CDR3 is 15 residues long. V was cut by 5 bases and J by 0 bases, with 13 bases left in between. CDR1 SEHNR and CDR2 FQNEAQ come from the germline V gene (reference sequence). The CDR3 reads CASSHRREYQETQYF. The CDR3 DNA follows: TGTGCCAGCAGCCACCGACGGGAGTACCAAGAGACCCAGTACTTC.

V and J are TRBV7-6 and TRBJ2-7, with TRBD1 identical over 8 bases. The V gene's germline CDR1 is SGHVS and CDR2 FNYEAQ. Trimming at V came to 3 bases and at J to 1 base, leaving 8 bases not matched to a gene. The CDR3 is made up of 16 amino acids. CDR3 nucleotides: TGTGCCAGCAGCTTCCCCCCCCGACAGGGGTCCTACGAGCAGTACTTC. This sequence encodes CASSFPPRQGSYEQYF.

There are a few counts of this clonotype. The genes are TRBV2 and TRBJ1-5, with 10 bases lining up with TRBD1. Germline V gene lookup returns CDR1 SNHLY and CDR2 FYNNEI. V was pared by 6 bases and J by 4 bases, with 9 bases of the junction left unmatched. CDR3 length: 16 residues. CDR3 DNA sequence: TGTGCCAGCAGGGACCGGGACAGGGGTAAGAATCAGCCCCAGCATTTT. It translates to CASRDRDRGKNQPQHF.

This clonotype showed up just a few times. An end of the junction does not agree with germline; a read error may underlie this. J is TRBJ2-6 and V is TRBV19, with 8 bases matching TRBD1. Germline CDR1 is LNHDA and CDR2 is SQIVND (reference sequence). This CDR3 contains 16 residues. The DNA of the CDR3 is TGTGCCAGTAGTCTAGACAGGGGCGCTGGGGCCAACGTCCTGACTTTC. It yields the protein CASSLDRGAGANVLTF.

This clonotype was observed at least ten times. The chain links TRBV3-1 to TRBJ2-1, with 9 nucleotides matching TRBD1. The CDR3 has 14 amino acids. The trim removed 4 bases at V and 7 bases at J, leaving 5 bases unmatched. Germline V gives CDR1 LGHDT, CDR2 YNNKEL (reference sequence). The CDR3 DNA reads as TGTGCCAGCAGCCTCACCGGGACAGGGAATGAGCAGTTCTTC. Translated: CASSLTGTGNEQFF.

This clonotype was counted at least ten times. This sequence joins TRBV20-1 and TRBJ2-3, with D tentatively TRBD2 (6 bases). Trimming pared 6 bases from V and 4 bases from J, leaving 17 bases between. The CDR3 consists of 14 residues. The germline CDR1 and CDR2 sequences are DFQATT and SNEGSKA (reference sequence). The CDR3: CSAPLPAGPDTQYF. The CDR3 region has the DNA TGCAGTGCCCCCCTACCGGCGGGGCCAGATACGCAGTATTTT.

This clonotype was recorded a few times. J is TRBJ2-1 and V is TRBV30, with D unclear. V gave up 4 bases and J gave up 9 bases, with 19 bases separating them. The CDR3 is 14 residues long. Germline assignment: CDR1 GTSNPN and CDR2 SVGIG (reference sequence). CDR3 amino acids: CAWTLGTHSGEQFF. CDR3 bases: TGTGCCTGGACCCTAGGTACCCACTCGGGTGAGCAGTTCTTC.

This clonotype was detected only a few times. The chain recombines TRBV4-3 with TRBJ1-3; possible D gene TRBD1, 5 bases. Germline CDR1 is LGHNA and CDR2 is YSLEER. The V end was cut by 0 bases, the J end by 8 bases, with 8 bases between. CDR3 length: 13 residues. In DNA form, the CDR3 reads TGCGCCAGCAGCCAAGAGTGGGGACACACCATATATTTT. Its protein is CASSQEWGHTIYF.

V usage is TRBV27 and J usage is TRBJ2-4; D may be TRBD1 or TRBD2 (6 bases each). The germline CDR1 and CDR2 sequences are MNHEY and SMNVEV (reference sequence). Trimming removed 1 base at V and 2 bases at J, with 18 bases between. CDR3 length equals 18 residues. In DNA, the CDR3 is TGTGCCAGCAGTTTATGGCCTGAGAGGGGGGATACCAAAAACATTCAGTACTTC. Amino acid sequence: CASSLWPERGDTKNIQYF.

The chain joins TRBV28 to TRBJ1-1, with a tentative D call TRBD1 (5 bases). Trimming pared 7 bases from V and 7 bases from J, leaving 10 bases between. This CDR3 region has 11 residues. Germline V gene lookup returns CDR1 MDHEN and CDR2 SYDVKM. CDR3 protein: CASTGAREAFF. Written as DNA, the CDR3 is TGTGCCAGCACCGGGGCCCGTGAAGCTTTCTTT.

The rearrangement joins TRBV4-1 to TRBJ2-7, with D possibly TRBD2 on 5 matching bases. CDR1 is MGHRA, CDR2 YSYEKL, per germline. This CDR3 contains 15 residues. The V end lost 1 base, the J end lost 0 bases, and 10 bases lay between the germline ends. The CDR3 loop reads CASSQVDGNSYEQYF. As DNA, the CDR3 is TGCGCCAGCAGCCAAGTGGACGGGAACTCCTACGAGCAGTACTTC.

This rearrangement joins TRBV29-1 to TRBJ2-5, with 7 bases aligning to TRBD1. CDR3 size: 12 residues. Germline-derived CDR1 and CDR2 are SQVTM and ANQGSEA. The J segment lost 4 bases and the V segment lost 6 bases, leaving 5 bases of the junction unmatched. As DNA, the CDR3 is TGCAGCGTGGGTGACAGGGTAGAGACCCAGTACTTC. Its translation: CSVGDRVETQYF.

This clonotype was picked up a small number of times. The V and J genes are TRBV10-2 and TRBJ2-7; D is possibly TRBD1 (6 bases). The germline V gene encodes CDR1 WSHSY and CDR2 SAAADI. This CDR3 contains 14 residues. The V and J ends lost 0 bases and 5 bases respectively, with 11 bases between them. The CDR3 spells CASSESGAQHEQYF. For the CDR3, the DNA is TGCGCCAGCAGTGAGTCGGGGGCGCAGCACGAGCAGTACTTC.

The rearrangement joins TRBV24-1 to TRBJ2-3; TRBD1 agrees at 12 bases. The CDR3 length is 16 residues. J lost 4 bases, V lost 7 bases, and 8 bases had no gene match. Germline assignment: CDR1 KGHDR and CDR2 SFDVKD. The CDR3 protein is CATSVRDRGPSDTQYF. Written as DNA, the CDR3 is TGTGCCACCAGCGTCCGGGACAGGGGGCCCTCAGATACGCAGTATTTT.

The table lists this clonotype with a few counts. The rearrangement uses TRBV5-1 and TRBJ1-4, with a tentative D call TRBD1 (5 bases). Trimming took 1 base from V and 5 from J, leaving 12 bases between them. CDR3 length: 15 amino acids. The V gene's germline CDR1 is SGHRS and CDR2 YFSETQ. CDR3 coding DNA: TGCGCCAGCAGCTTGACACCAGGGCAAAATGAAAAACTGTTTTTT. It codes for CASSLTPGQNEKLFF.

The rearrangement links TRBV7-9 to TRBJ2-5, with 7 bases that match TRBD1. The CDR3 has 15 amino acids. The germline CDR1 and CDR2 sequences are SEHNR and FQNEAQ (reference sequence). V shed 1 base and J 3 bases; nucleotides not matched to a gene: 5. In DNA, the CDR3 is TGTGCCAGCAGCTTAGAAGGGGGCGCGAAAGAGACCCAGTACTTC. It specifies CASSLEGGAKETQYF. Looking up the rest from reference TRBV7-9 and TRBJ2-5 gives the full variable domain: DTGVSQNPRHKITKRGQNVTFRCDPISEHNRLYWYRQTLGQGPEFLTYFQNEAQLEKSRLLSDRFSAERPKGSFSTLEIQRTEQGDSAMYLCASSLEGGAKETQYFGPGTRLLVL.

This clonotype showed up just a few times. This chain links TRBV4-3 with TRBJ2-5; D call uncertain. V was trimmed by 0 bases and J by 1 base, leaving 6 bases between them. The CDR3 is made up of 14 amino acids. Germline CDR1 reads LGHNA; CDR2 reads YSLEER. The CDR3 spells CASSQEVVQETQYF. The CDR3 DNA reads TGCGCCAGCAGCCAAGAAGTGGTCCAAGAGACCCAGTACTTC.

The V gene is TRBV2, the J gene TRBJ1-5; the D is unclear. V lost 4 bases to trimming and J lost 0 bases, with 10 bases between them. The CDR3 length is 15 residues. Germline CDR1 reads SNHLY; CDR2 reads FYNNEI. This chain's CDR3 is CASSGSRLSNQPQHF. As DNA, the CDR3 is TGTGCCAGCAGTGGTTCCAGGCTTAGCAATCAGCCCCAGCATTTT.

The sample holds a few counts of this clonotype. The CDR3 nucleotides are TGTGCCAGCAGCAAAACGCCTGAGGGATCCAATGAGCAGTTCTTC. Its protein is CASSKTPEGSNEQFF. This sequence joins TRBV21-1 and TRBJ2-1; the table's D call TRBD2 went unverified against the DNA. TRBV21-1 is shown as a pseudogene. This CDR3 spans 15 amino acids.

V is TRBV7-3 and J is TRBJ2-5; a possible D gene is TRBD2 (6 bases). In germline, CDR1 is SGHTA, CDR2 FQGTGA. Trimming took 3 bases from V and 5 from J, leaving 13 bases between them. There are 14 residues in the CDR3. CDR3 in amino acids: CASSFPGLGETQYF. The CDR3 nucleotides are TGTGCCAGCAGCTTCCCGGGACTCGGGGAGACCCAGTACTTC.